One and the same sample provided the 28 T cell receptor beta chains below, sequenced in a study of regulatory T cells in long-lasting Graves disease. Time point here: newly diagnosed GD, antithyroid drugs for less than 3 months. Extracted RNA from PBMCs served as the source of the TCR library. To make TCR beta libraries, researchers used iRepertoire HTBI primers and Arm-PCR of CDR3 regions. From the multiplex PCR reads, TCRdb called clonotypes with MiXCR, one entry per CDR3 protein. Of under 800,000 distinct CDR3 sequences in the sample, approximately 15% are singletons; the top ten hold 15% to 20%. These data also featured in a second study, about T cells in Graves' hyperthyroidism and ophthalmopathy.

Sample: peripheral blood mononuclear cells (PBMCs), taken at new diagnosis, from a patient treated with antithyroid drugs. Receptor source: a young woman with Graves disease.

At least ten counts were recorded for this clonotype. The CDR3 DNA is TGTGCCACCAGTGACAAAGGAGTCTACAATGAGCAGTTCTTC. Its protein is CATSDKGVYNEQFF. V usage is TRBV24-1 and J usage is TRBJ2-1; D gene ambiguous. Germline V gene lookup returns CDR1 KGHDR and CDR2 SFDVKD. V was trimmed by 4 bases and J by 3 bases, leaving 9 bases between them. The CDR3 is 14 amino acids.

This clonotype was recorded once. V usage is TRBV6-2 or TRBV6-3 and J usage is TRBJ2-1; TRBD1 might be the D (5 bases). The CDR3 loop spans 17 amino acids. Germline V gene data show CDR1 as MNHEY and CDR2 as SVGEGT. V lost 0 bases and J lost 2, with 14 bases in between. The CDR3 coding sequence is TGTGCCAGCAGTTACTCAGGACCTACAGGAGCCTACAATGAGCAGTTCTTC. Residues: CASSYSGPTGAYNEQFF.

A few counts support this clonotype. The J gene is TRBJ1-5, the V gene TRBV19; D not certain. Trimming stripped 1 base from V and 4 bases from J, with 2 bases between. Germline V gives CDR1 LNHDA, CDR2 SQIVND (reference sequence). The CDR3 spans 12 residues. CDR3 sequence reads: CASSIANQPQHF. DNA for the CDR3: TGTGCCAGTAGTATAGCGAATCAGCCCCAGCATTTT.

This clonotype has ten or more counts. The chain couples TRBV6-5 to TRBJ2-3, with unresolved D. The CDR3 is made up of 14 amino acids. V was cut by 2 bases and J by 5 bases, with 11 bases left in between. The germline V gene encodes CDR1 MNHEY and CDR2 SVGAGI. CDR3 in amino acids: CASSYRAGGDTQYF. CDR3 in DNA: TGTGCCAGCAGTTACAGGGCCGGCGGAGATACGCAGTATTTT.

In regard to this clonotype: At one end the junction does not follow the germline gene, possibly because of a read error. The chain employs TRBV28 and TRBJ2-7; 9 bases match TRBD1. Germline values: CDR1 MDHEN, CDR2 SYDVKM. This CDR3 is built from 16 residues. In DNA form, the CDR3 reads TGCGCCAGCAGCCAGAAGCCGGGACAGGGTATTTCCGAGCAGTACTTC. This translates into CASSQKPGQGISEQYF.

This clonotype was detected many times. V is TRBV28 and J is TRBJ2-2; possible D gene TRBD1, 6 bases. CDR1 is MDHEN and CDR2 is SYDVKM in the germline V gene. CDR3 length equals 15 residues. The V end was cut by 7 bases, the J end by 0 bases, with 12 bases between. CDR3: CASTWQGPNTGELFF. The CDR3 region has the DNA TGTGCCAGCACCTGGCAGGGGCCGAACACCGGGGAGCTGTTTTTT.

Notes on this clonotype: A read error is possible here, since a much larger clone lies one base away. The CDR3 does not end in the conserved phenylalanine or tryptophan, so this is likely a read error. J is TRBJ1-1 and V is TRBV5-1; TRBD1 is a possible D gene (6 bases). Germline CDR1 and CDR2: SGHRS and YFSETQ. The CDR3 contains 14 residues. Deletions cut 3 bases from V and 4 bases from J, with 13 bases between. The CDR3 region is CASSSEGGTTEAFS. The CDR3 DNA sequence: TGCGCCAGCAGCTCCGAGGGGGGTACCACTGAAGCTTTCTCT.

The V gene is TRBV7-9, the J gene TRBJ2-7, with 11 bases lining up with TRBD2. Germline V CDR1 and CDR2: SEHNR, FQNEAQ (reference sequence). CDR3 size: 14 residues. V lost 5 bases to trimming and J lost 6 bases; unmatched junction nucleotides: 6. CDR3 loop: CASSASGTSGEQYF. CDR3 nucleotides: TGTGCCAGCAGCGCCTCCGGGACTAGCGGCGAGCAGTACTTC.

This clonotype was counted at least ten times. V is TRBV28 and J is TRBJ1-1, with 7 bases lining up with TRBD1. Trimming removed 4 bases from V and 2 bases from J; junction bases left unmatched: 4. This CDR3 has 14 amino acids. The germline gives CDR1 MDHEN, CDR2 SYDVKM. DNA for the CDR3: TGTGCCAGCAGTTCCTGGGACAGAAACACTGAAGCTTTCTTT. Its protein product is CASSSWDRNTEAFF.

This clonotype was detected a few times. The V call is TRBV12-3 or TRBV12-4, the J call TRBJ1-2; TRBD1 might be the D (5 bases). The CDR3 has 11 residues. V gave up 9 bases and J gave up 4 bases, with 9 bases separating them. CDR3 sequence (DNA): TGTGCCAGTTTAGACAGCTATGGCTACACCTTC. Translating gives CASLDSYGYTF.

In its sample, this clonotype was seen once. This may be a read error: a much more frequent sequence differs by one nucleotide. V and J are TRBV29-1 and TRBJ2-3; D is possibly TRBD2 (5 bases). This CDR3 contains 13 residues. Trimming cost V 5 bases and J 3 bases, with 12 bases left between them. Germline values: CDR1 SQVTM, CDR2 ANQGSEA. The CDR3 nucleotides are TGCAGCGTTTCTAGCTGGAGAACAGATACGCAGTATTTT. This encodes CSVSSWRTDTQYF.

This clonotype appeared a few times. This chain links TRBV6-2 or TRBV6-3 with TRBJ2-3, with D perhaps matching TRBD2 (6 bases). Germline assignment: CDR1 MNHEY and CDR2 SVGEGT. The CDR3 totals 14 residues. Trimming took 7 bases from V and 5 from J, leaving 16 bases between them. The CDR3 loop reads CASTVAVPGDTQYF. CDR3 nucleotide sequence: TGTGCCAGCACAGTAGCGGTACCGGGAGATACGCAGTATTTT.

This clonotype was picked up a small number of times. The J gene is TRBJ2-3, the V gene TRBV5-1; tentative D call: TRBD2 (5 bases). Trimming pared 0 bases from V and 1 base from J, leaving 12 bases between. CDR3 length: 16 amino acids. CDR1 is SGHRS, CDR2 YFSETQ, per germline. DNA of the CDR3: TGCGCCAGCAGCTTGGCCGGTAGTAGCGGCACAGATACGCAGTATTTT. Amino acid sequence: CASSLAGSSGTDTQYF.

This clonotype appeared many times. As DNA, the CDR3 is TGTGCCAGCAGTTACCCGGTTGGGGCCAACGTCCTGACTTTC. It encodes CASSYPVGANVLTF. This chain joins TRBV6-2 or TRBV6-3 and TRBJ2-6; D gene uncertain. V lost 2 bases and J 3 bases, leaving 5 bases between the germline ends. The CDR3 is made up of 14 amino acids. CDR1 MNHEY and CDR2 SVGEGT come from the germline V gene.

This clonotype was observed a handful of times. The chain carries TRBV9 and TRBJ1-1; D remains unclear. The CDR3 is made up of 15 amino acids. V lost 0 bases to trimming and J lost 0 bases, with 9 bases between them. Germline CDR1 is SGDLS and CDR2 is YYNGEE. CDR3 amino acids: CASSVAAVMNTEAFF. In nucleotides, the CDR3 is TGTGCCAGCAGCGTAGCGGCGGTCATGAACACTGAAGCTTTCTTT.

Only a few counts were recorded for this clonotype. The rearrangement links TRBV18 to TRBJ2-1, with D perhaps matching TRBD2 (6 bases). V lost 0 bases to trimming and J lost 8 bases, with 17 bases between them. The length of the CDR3 is 16 residues. Germline CDR1 is KGHSH and CDR2 is LQKENI. The CDR3 region has the DNA TGTGCCAGCTCACCACCCATGCCGGGACTTTCACATGAGCAGTTCTTC. As protein: CASSPPMPGLSHEQFF.

This clonotype came up many times. The V call is TRBV7-9, the J call TRBJ2-3; no clear D. This CDR3 region has 14 residues. Per the germline V gene, CDR1 is SEHNR and CDR2 is FQNEAQ (reference sequence). The V end lost 3 bases, the J end lost 2 bases, and 9 bases lay between the germline ends. The CDR3 loop is CASSLIAITDTQYF. CDR3 coding DNA: TGTGCCAGCAGCTTGATCGCGATCACAGATACGCAGTATTTT.

This clonotype was recorded at least ten times. V is TRBV5-1 and J is TRBJ2-1, with 9 bases aligning to TRBD1. V shed 0 bases, J shed 7 bases, and the junction held 8 bases outside the gene matches. The germline V gene has CDR1 SGHRS and CDR2 YFSETQ. The CDR3 contains 16 residues. CDR3 sequence: CASSLASGTGYNEQFF. The CDR3 bases are TGCGCCAGCAGCTTGGCATCCGGGACAGGGTATAATGAGCAGTTCTTC.

The chain links TRBV6-5 to TRBJ1-5; D might be TRBD1 (6 bases). The CDR3 has 14 residues. Per germline, CDR1 MNHEY and CDR2 SVGAGI. Deletions cut 8 bases from V and 6 bases from J, with 17 bases between. The CDR3 sequence is CASGSGVGGQPQHF. CDR3 nucleotide sequence: TGTGCCAGCGGTTCAGGGGTCGGGGGTCAGCCCCAGCATTTT.

V and J are TRBV20-1 and TRBJ2-1, with 8 bases identical to TRBD2. Germline loops: CDR1 DFQATT, CDR2 SNEGSKA (reference sequence). This CDR3 spans 16 amino acids. The CDR3 loop is CSVGGNGLAVYNEQFF. CDR3 DNA: TGCAGCGTGGGGGGAAACGGACTAGCAGTGTACAATGAGCAGTTCTTC.

The J gene is TRBJ2-3, the V gene TRBV11-2; the D gene is possibly TRBD2 (6 bases). The length of the CDR3 is 16 residues. Trimming pared 1 base from V and 2 bases from J, leaving 13 bases between. Germline V gene lookup returns CDR1 SGHAT and CDR2 FQNNGV. This CDR3 reads CASSLVVDYLTDTQYF. The CDR3 DNA sequence: TGTGCCAGCAGCTTAGTAGTGGACTATCTCACAGATACGCAGTATTTT.

The chain carries TRBV29-1 and TRBJ2-7; D is undetermined. This CDR3 comprises 13 residues. Trimming removed 3 bases at V and 1 base at J, with 10 bases between. CDR1 is SQVTM, CDR2 ANQGSEA, per germline. The CDR3 DNA reads TGCAGCGTTGATTTGGACGGTTCCTACGAGCAGTACTTC. Amino acid sequence: CSVDLDGSYEQYF.

The rearrangement joins TRBV6-2 or TRBV6-3 to TRBJ2-7; 7 bases agree with TRBD2. J was trimmed by 3 bases and V by 0 bases; bases with no gene match: 8. The CDR3 consists of 16 residues. Germline CDR1 and CDR2: MNHEY and SVGEGT. CDR3 amino acids: CASSYSTGGGGYEQYF. CDR3 DNA sequence: TGTGCCAGCAGTTACTCGACGGGGGGTGGGGGCTACGAGCAGTACTTC.

Notes on this clonotype: The germline gene is not matched at one end of the junction; a read error may be the cause. The chain is built from TRBV28 and TRBJ2-3; 7 bases match TRBD2. The CDR3 runs 14 residues. Germline lookup yields CDR1 MDHEN and CDR2 SYDVKM. CDR3 sequence: CATLPGGSRDTQYF. CDR3 coding DNA: TGTGCCACCCTTCCTGGCGGGAGCAGAGATACGCAGTATTTT.

A remark on this clonotype: A much larger clone is a single base away; this may be a read error. The genes are TRBV27 and TRBJ2-1, with D unresolved. The CDR3 is 17 amino acids. CDR1 and CDR2 from the germline V gene are MNHEY and SMNVEV (reference sequence). CDR3: CASSLSFMRSSHNEQFF. The CDR3 nucleotides are TGTGCCAGCAGTTTATCGTTTATGCGGAGCTCCCACAATGAGCAGTTCTTC.

This rearrangement joins TRBV14 to TRBJ2-1; no reliable D call. In germline, CDR1 is SGHDN, CDR2 FVKESK. The V gene lost 3 bases and the J gene lost 11 bases, with 11 bases spanning the gap. The CDR3 has 12 amino acids. The CDR3 DNA reads TGTGCCAGCAGCCAGGAAGTAGGAAAGCAGTTCTTC. Its translation: CASSQEVGKQFF.

V usage is TRBV3-1 and J usage is TRBJ2-1, with unresolved D. The length of the CDR3 is 15 residues. V dropped 2 bases and J dropped 5 bases, with 13 bases sitting between them. Germline V lookup: CDR1 LGHDT, CDR2 YNNKEL (reference sequence). The CDR3 region has the DNA TGTGCCAGCAGCCAACGGATGGGCAGCAACAATGAGCAGTTCTTC. Translated, it gives CASSQRMGSNNEQFF.

This clonotype was seen at least ten times. The gene calls are TRBV7-9 and TRBJ2-3; possible D gene TRBD1, 6 bases. V shed 7 bases and J shed 3 bases, with 14 bases lying between them. CDR1 is SEHNR, CDR2 FQNEAQ, per germline (reference sequence). The CDR3 is made up of 14 amino acids. CDR3 DNA sequence: TGTGCCAGCACGACAGGTGGGGGTACAGATACGCAGTATTTT. This encodes CASTTGGGTDTQYF.